This T cell receptor beta chain was retrieved from a study of T cells after yellow fever vaccination. Study-wide context: Preparation used SMART-Seq v4 Ultra Low Input for the low-cell-number fractions.

A 5'RACE template-switching step, the method used to make TCR cDNA, added a universal primer site and UMIs. One entry per CDR3 protein results from TCRdb running MiXCR on the 5' RACE reads. The sample records approximately 610,000 distinct CDR3 sequences, 17% being singletons. V lost 1 base, J lost 4 bases, and 8 bases lay in between. The germline V gene encodes CDR1 SGHVS and CDR2 FQNEAQ. The CDR3 runs to 15 residues. This clonotype was counted a few times. The clonotype was recovered from a man aged 18 to 29 who received the YFV17D yellow fever vaccine. V usage is TRBV7-8 and J usage is TRBJ1-6; D is unresolved. The sample was PBMCs, taken 5 to 6 days after the first yellow fever vaccination. Here the CDR3 DNA reads TGTGCCAGCAGCTTAGACCGGCCTTATAATTCACCCCTCCACTTT. Its translation: CASSLDRPYNSPLHF.